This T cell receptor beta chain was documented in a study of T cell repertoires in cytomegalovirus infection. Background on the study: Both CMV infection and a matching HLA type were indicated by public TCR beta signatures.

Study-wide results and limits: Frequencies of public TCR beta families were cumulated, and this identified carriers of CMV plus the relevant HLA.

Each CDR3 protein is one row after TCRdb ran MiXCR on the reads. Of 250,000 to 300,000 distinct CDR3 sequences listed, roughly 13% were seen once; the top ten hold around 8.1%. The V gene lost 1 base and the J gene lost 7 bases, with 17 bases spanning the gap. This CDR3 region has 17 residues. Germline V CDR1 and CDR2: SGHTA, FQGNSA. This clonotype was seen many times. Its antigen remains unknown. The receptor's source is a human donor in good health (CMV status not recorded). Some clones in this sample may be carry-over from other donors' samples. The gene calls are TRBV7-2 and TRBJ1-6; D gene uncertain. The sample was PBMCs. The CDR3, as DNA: TGTGCCAGCAGCTTAGTGGATCTGAGGAGCTGGAATTCACCCCTCCACTTT. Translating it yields CASSLVDLRSWNSPLHF.